A selection of T cell receptor beta chains follows, all from one sample in a study of shared clonotypes between healthy human individuals. The table came from immunoSEQ multiplex PCR; TCRdb's copy has only in-frame clones and leaves some out. Here the sample spans some 2,000,000 clones, approximately 95% being singletons. Sample: naive CD4+ T cells sorted from blood. The origin of the receptors is a man aged 18 to 35 in good health. CDR3s leave out the opening cysteine and the closing phenylalanine or tryptophan. A D gene is named only where the DNA matches it firmly.

V gene	D gene	J gene	CDR3 protein
TRBV6-1	-	TRBJ1-4	ASSTPGGTNEKLF
TRBV19	-	TRBJ2-7	ASSRTVSYEQY
TRBV25-1	TRBD1	TRBJ2-3	ASSEQGRGRSSTDTQY
TRBV7-6	TRBD2	TRBJ2-7	ASSLEPAGGTATYEQY
TRBV18	TRBD1	TRBJ1-5	ASSHDRGLNQPQH
TRBV5-1	TRBD2	TRBJ2-1	ASSYLRLAGDSEF
TRBV6-6	-	TRBJ1-5	ASSPNRKPQH
TRBV6-5	TRBD1	TRBJ2-5	ASSHTRGLETQY
TRBV6-5	-	TRBJ2-4	ASSLSQGAKNIQY
TRBV5-6	-	TRBJ2-2	ASSLDPNTGELF
TRBV25-1	-	TRBJ2-7	ASTAGGASYEQY
TRBV18	-	TRBJ1-3	ASSPQPQGSGNTIY
TRBV4-2	-	TRBJ2-1	ASIIGGARGHEQF
TRBV5-1	-	TRBJ1-3	ASSLDSGGNTIY
TRBV30	TRBD1	TRBJ1-6	ACPRDRGTYNSPLH
TRBV19	-	TRBJ2-3	ASSTGPQGSDTQY
TRBV4-1	TRBD1	TRBJ1-3	ASSQVQGATGNTIY
TRBV19	-	TRBJ1-2	ASSIEGSNYGYT
TRBV10-3	-	TRBJ2-7	AIGDSYEQY
TRBV4-1	-	TRBJ1-5	ASSQGIDGVARKPQH
TRBV4-1	-	TRBJ2-2	ASSQASGGSNTGELF
TRBV6-5	-	TRBJ2-7	ASTQTGTEEQY
TRBV6-1	-	TRBJ2-2	ASSVGAGTGPGELF
TRBV6-4	-	TRBJ2-3	ASSLVWTDTQY
TRBV11-2	-	TRBJ2-7	ASSLGKRLSYEQY
TRBV6-1	-	TRBJ1-4	ASSGVGLGEKLF
TRBV6-6	-	TRBJ2-1	ASSYGGVSYNEQF
TRBV5-5	TRBD2	TRBJ2-7	ATAGQPGLAGGHEQY
TRBV27	-	TRBJ1-2	AVRPVDSYGYT
TRBV5-4	-	TRBJ1-4	ASSLGQPTNEKLF
TRBV5-4	TRBD2	TRBJ2-7	ASSFYGLAGDRAVYEQY